This T cell receptor (beta chain) is from a study of Graves' ophthalmopathy and Graves' hyperthyroidism (dated by TCRdb to between 2018 and 2020). Regarding the complete study: Peripheral blood was collected at initial diagnosis, prior to any treatment. The study used signatures of the TCR beta repertoire to tell Graves' ophthalmopathy apart from Graves' hyperthyroidism and to predict which patients would progress to ophthalmopathy. To explore V-J signatures that separate ophthalmopathy from hyperthyroidism, a discovery set of 100 patients was enrolled, consisting of about 45 with ophthalmopathy and roughly 57 with stable hyperthyroidism. In total, 135 blood samples were TCR-sequenced: fewer than 50 ophthalmopathy, approximately 75 hyperthyroidism and some 17 hyperthyroidism-to-ophthalmopathy patients. In a handful of hyperthyroidism patients, the T-cell repertoire of thyroid tissue was compared with the T-cell repertoire of blood. An independent validation cohort comprised under 20 hyperthyroidism patients and 15 to 17 patients who later progressed from hyperthyroidism to ophthalmopathy. Once sampling was done, hyperthyroidism patients were given methimazole at a starting dose of 30 mg daily, while ophthalmopathy patients were given high-dose intravenous methylprednisolone. Broad study findings and their caveats: No statistical method was used to predetermine the sample size, and group allocation was not hidden from the investigators. In validation, the model predicted ophthalmopathy progression with 55% to 71% sensitivity and 72.22% specificity; fewer than 15 predicted patients were CT-confirmed with GO in a median of about 6.1 months. Most expanded thyroid clonotypes with a frequency above 0.001 also appeared in blood, which suggests that blood repertoires may reflect the immune response in the thyroid. In cross-validation, the 13-signature model distinguished ophthalmopathy from stable hyperthyroidism with 87.88% sensitivity and roughly 81% specificity, while in the test set the corresponding values were approximately 79% and 70%.

For repertoire sequencing, TCR beta CDR3 regions were amplified from RNA transcripts. HTBI primers and the Qiagen OneStep RT-PCR kit were used in a first-round RT-PCR, which was followed by a second-round multiplex PCR, size selection and purification. The libraries underwent paired-end sequencing with 100 bp reads on an Illumina HiSeq2000. In the authors' own workflow: SOAPnuke was used to process the reads, throwing out any read that had adapters, had uncalled bases, had a mean Phred below 15, or lacked an exact constant-primer or identifier match. COPE v1.2.5 was used to merge the high-quality paired reads. Clonotypes were defined as unique nucleotide sequences and were aligned to IMGT TRB V, D and J references using MiTCR v1.1. Only V-J combinations with frequency above 0.0001 were analysed, covering approximately 99% of repertoires. For each V-J combination, a TCR clonal expansion and chaos score was defined as the ratio of F50 clonal expansion to chaos observed in the TCRdist matrix. Welch's t-statistics and random forest were used to narrow the features down to more than 10 V-J combinations, which were then fed into a naive Bayes classifier. Thyroid-blood repertoire similarity was quantified with the Morisita-Horn index. Through fastp at Q25 and MiXCR, TCRdb rebuilt clones from the public reads, retaining in-frame beta chains. CDR3 protein duplicates are merged, each entry listing the most common genes and DNA. The V and J calls were not made by the authors but by TCRdb's processing. The sample profile shows some 350,000 distinct CDR3 sequences; 17% of them were found once. The ten largest clones represent around 2.4% of the sample.

The CDR1 and CDR2 encoded by the germline V gene are MDHEN and SYDVKM. Trimming costs V 11 bases and J 4 bases, and their ends lie 14 bases apart. The CDR3 measures 12 amino acids from cysteine to phenylalanine. Left in the record is the CDR3 DNA by itself, 36 bases read in frame from the first base. The sample holds many counts of this clonotype. Its specific antigen is unknown. Base qualities are not provided; no much larger clone lies one nucleotide away. Hyperthyroidism was defined as stable when no progression to ophthalmopathy occurred within 18 months of follow-up. The hyperthyroidism patients were 18 to 65 years old and newly diagnosed, with a disease duration of less than 2 months. Patients were excluded if they had other autoimmune diseases, uncontrolled infections, pregnancy or lactation. Diagnosis was based on clinical symptoms, serum thyroxine, TRAb, thyroid ultrasound and orbital computed tomography. PBMCs were isolated from around 10 ml of fresh peripheral blood by Ficoll-Paque density gradient centrifugation. Total RNA was extracted with Trizol reagent and quality-checked on an Agilent 2100 Bioanalyzer.

The chain was built from TRBV28 and TRBJ1-2; the D gene cannot be named for sure. The sequencing input was peripheral blood. The origin of this receptor is an adult woman with stable Graves' hyperthyroidism. The CDR3: CAAQGRSYGYTF. The bases read TGTGCCGCCCAAGGACGGAGCTATGGCTACACCTTC.